The clone carrying this T cell receptor (beta chain) has a count of ten or more. TCRdb passed the 5' RACE reads through MiXCR, listing each CDR3 protein once. This table has around 30,000 distinct CDR3 sequences, 9.5% to 10% appearing once. The sample originates from a study of early T cells in non-severe SARS-CoV-2 infection. Germline-derived CDR1 and CDR2 are ENHRY and SYGVKD. Trimming shortened V by 6 bases and J by 4 bases, and 8 bases separated the two germline ends. There are 12 residues in the CDR3. This sequence was found in an adult who was a healthcare worker with PCR-confirmed SARS-CoV-2 infection or an uninfected control (not recorded which). This sequence joins TRBV10-3 and TRBJ2-3, with unresolved D. Specimen: whole blood. The CDR3 loop is CAISLAADTQYF. The CDR3 bases are TGTGCCATCAGCCTCGCGGCAGATACGCAGTATTTT.